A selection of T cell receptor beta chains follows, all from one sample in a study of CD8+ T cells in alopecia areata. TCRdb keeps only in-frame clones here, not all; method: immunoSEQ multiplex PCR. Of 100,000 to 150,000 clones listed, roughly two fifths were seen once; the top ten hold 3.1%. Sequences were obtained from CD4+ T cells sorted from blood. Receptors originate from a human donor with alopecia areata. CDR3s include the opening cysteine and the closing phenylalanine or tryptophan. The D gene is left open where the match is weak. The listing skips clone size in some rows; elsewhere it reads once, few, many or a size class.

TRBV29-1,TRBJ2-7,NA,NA,CSVGGAQTSYEQYF,TGCAGCGTAGGGGGGGCGCAGACATCCTACGAGCAGTACTTC
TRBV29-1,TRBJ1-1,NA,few,CSTGGQMNTEAFF,TGCAGTACGGGAGGACAGATGAACACTGAAGCTTTCTTT
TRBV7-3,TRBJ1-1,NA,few,CASSLSPKNTEAFF,TGTGCCAGCAGCTTAAGCCCCAAGAACACTGAAGCTTTCTTT
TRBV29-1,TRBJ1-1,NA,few,CSVDMRGIGNTEAFF,TGCAGCGTTGACATGAGGGGGATTGGGAACACTGAAGCTTTCTTT
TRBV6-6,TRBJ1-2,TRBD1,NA,CASTRTRDRGGYGYTF,TGTGCCAGCACCCGGACCCGGGACAGGGGCGGCTATGGCTACACCTTC
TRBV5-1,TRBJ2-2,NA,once,CASSPDTGELFF,TGCGCCAGCAGCCCTGACACCGGGGAGCTGTTTTTT
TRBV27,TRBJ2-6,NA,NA,CASSSQASGANVLTF,TGTGCCAGCAGTTCCCAGGCGTCTGGGGCCAACGTCCTGACTTTC
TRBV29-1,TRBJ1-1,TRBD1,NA,CSVIRTGVEAFF,TGCAGCGTTATACGGACAGGCGTTGAAGCTTTCTTT
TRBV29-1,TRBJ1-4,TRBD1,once,CSAGQGSEKLFF,TGCAGCGCGGGACAGGGGAGTGAAAAACTGTTTTTT
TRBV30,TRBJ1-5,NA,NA,CAWRGTGTPNQPQHF,TGTGCCTGGAGGGGAACCGGGACTCCGAATCAGCCCCAGCATTTT